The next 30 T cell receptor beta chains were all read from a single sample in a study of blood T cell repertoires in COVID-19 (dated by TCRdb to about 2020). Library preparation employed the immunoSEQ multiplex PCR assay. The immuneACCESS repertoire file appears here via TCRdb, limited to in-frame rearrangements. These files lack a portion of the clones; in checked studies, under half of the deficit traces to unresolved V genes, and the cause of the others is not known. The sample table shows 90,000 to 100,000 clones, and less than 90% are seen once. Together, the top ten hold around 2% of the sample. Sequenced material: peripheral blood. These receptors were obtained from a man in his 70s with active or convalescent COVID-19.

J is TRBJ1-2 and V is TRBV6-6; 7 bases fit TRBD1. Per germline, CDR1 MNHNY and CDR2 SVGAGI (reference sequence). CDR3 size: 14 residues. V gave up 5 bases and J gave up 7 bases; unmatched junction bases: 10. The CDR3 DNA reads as TGTGCCAGCAGTCAGGACAGGTCCCGGGGTGGCTACACCTTC. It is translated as CASSQDRSRGGYTF.

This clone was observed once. The DNA for the CDR3 is TGTGCCAGTAGTGCGGACAGGGGCACTGAAGCTTTCTTT. Translated, it gives CASSADRGTEAFF. The chain uses TRBV19 and TRBJ1-1, with 9 bases fitting TRBD1. The CDR3 has 13 amino acids. V gave up 5 bases and J gave up 4 bases; unmatched junction bases: 2. Germline CDR1 is LNHDA and CDR2 is SQIVND (reference sequence).

The CDR3 is CASRVWVAGSAEAFF. CDR3 coding DNA: TGTGCCAGCAGGGTTTGGGTAGCAGGGTCCGCTGAAGCTTTCTTT. The chain employs TRBV2 and TRBJ1-1, with D possibly being TRBD1 (5 bases). Germline V gives CDR1 SNHLY, CDR2 FYNNEI. The CDR3 consists of 15 residues. V dropped 6 bases and J dropped 6 bases, with 20 bases sitting between them.

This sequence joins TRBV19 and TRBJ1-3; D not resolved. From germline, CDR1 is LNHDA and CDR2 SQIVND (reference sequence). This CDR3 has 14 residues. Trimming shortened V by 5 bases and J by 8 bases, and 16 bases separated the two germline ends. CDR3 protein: CASSSQHWRDTIYF. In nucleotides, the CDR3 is TGTGCCAGTAGTTCACAGCATTGGCGGGACACCATATATTTT.

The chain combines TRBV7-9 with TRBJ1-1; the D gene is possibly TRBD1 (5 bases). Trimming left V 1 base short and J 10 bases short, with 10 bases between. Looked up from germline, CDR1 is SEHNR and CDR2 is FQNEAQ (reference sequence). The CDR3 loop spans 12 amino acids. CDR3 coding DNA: TGTGCCAGCAGCTTAGAGCAGGGCACAGCTTTCTTT. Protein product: CASSLEQGTAFF. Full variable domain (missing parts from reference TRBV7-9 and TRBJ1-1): DTGVSQNPRHKITKRGQNVTFRCDPISEHNRLYWYRQTLGQGPEFLTYFQNEAQLEKSRLLSDRFSAERPKGSFSTLEIQRTEQGDSAMYLCASSLEQGTAFFGQGTRLTVV.

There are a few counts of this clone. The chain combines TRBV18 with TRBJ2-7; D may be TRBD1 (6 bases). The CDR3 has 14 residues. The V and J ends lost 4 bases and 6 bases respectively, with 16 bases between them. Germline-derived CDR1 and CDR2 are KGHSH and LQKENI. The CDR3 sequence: CASSLYQQGGEQYF. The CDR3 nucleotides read TGTGCCAGCTCACTTTATCAACAGGGTGGCGAGCAGTACTTC.

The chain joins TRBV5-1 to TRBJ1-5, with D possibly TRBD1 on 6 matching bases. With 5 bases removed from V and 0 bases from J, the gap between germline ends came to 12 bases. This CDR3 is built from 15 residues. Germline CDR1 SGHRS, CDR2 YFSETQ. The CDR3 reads CASRPTGNSNQPQHF. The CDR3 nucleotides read TGCGCCAGCAGACCTACAGGGAATAGCAATCAGCCCCAGCATTTT.

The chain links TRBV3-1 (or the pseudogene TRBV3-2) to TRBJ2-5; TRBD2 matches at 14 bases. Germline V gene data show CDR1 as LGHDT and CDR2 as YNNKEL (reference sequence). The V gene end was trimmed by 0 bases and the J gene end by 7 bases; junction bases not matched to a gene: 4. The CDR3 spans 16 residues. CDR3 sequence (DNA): TGTGCCAGCAGCCAAGATCTCGGACTAGCGGGGGGGACCCAGTACTTC. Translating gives CASSQDLGLAGGTQYF.

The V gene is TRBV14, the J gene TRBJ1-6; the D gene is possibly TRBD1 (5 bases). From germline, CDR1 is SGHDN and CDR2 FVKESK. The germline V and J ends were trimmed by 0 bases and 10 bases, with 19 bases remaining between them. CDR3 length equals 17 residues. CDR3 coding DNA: TGTGCCAGCAGCCAAGAGGGGGGGGTGGTCTTAGGATCACCCCTCCACTTT. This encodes CASSQEGGVVLGSPLHF.

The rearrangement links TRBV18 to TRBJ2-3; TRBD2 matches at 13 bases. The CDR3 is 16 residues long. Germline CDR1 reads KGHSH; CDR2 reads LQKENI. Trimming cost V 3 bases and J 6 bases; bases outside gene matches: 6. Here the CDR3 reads CASSPTTSGGADTQYF. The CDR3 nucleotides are TGTGCCAGCTCACCGACCACTAGCGGGGGGGCGGATACGCAGTATTTT.

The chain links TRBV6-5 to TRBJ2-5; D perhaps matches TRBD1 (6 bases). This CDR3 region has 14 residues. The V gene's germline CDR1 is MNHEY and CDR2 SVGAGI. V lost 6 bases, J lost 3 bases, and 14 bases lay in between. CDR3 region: CASRDDRKKETQYF. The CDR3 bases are TGTGCCAGCAGGGACGACAGGAAGAAAGAGACCCAGTACTTC.

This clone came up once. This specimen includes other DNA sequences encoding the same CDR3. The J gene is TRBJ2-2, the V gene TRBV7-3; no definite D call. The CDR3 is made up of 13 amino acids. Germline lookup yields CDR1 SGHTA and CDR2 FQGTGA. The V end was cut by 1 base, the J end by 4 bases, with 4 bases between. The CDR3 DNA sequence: TGTGCCAGCAGCTTAATTCGCACCGGGGAGCTGTTTTTT. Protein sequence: CASSLIRTGELFF.

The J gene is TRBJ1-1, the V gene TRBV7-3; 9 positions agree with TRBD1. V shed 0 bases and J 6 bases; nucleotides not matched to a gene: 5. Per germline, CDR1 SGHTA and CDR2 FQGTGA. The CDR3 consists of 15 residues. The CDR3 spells CASSLTGQGLSEAFF. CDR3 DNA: TGTGCCAGCAGCTTAACGGGACAGGGATTATCTGAAGCTTTCTTT.

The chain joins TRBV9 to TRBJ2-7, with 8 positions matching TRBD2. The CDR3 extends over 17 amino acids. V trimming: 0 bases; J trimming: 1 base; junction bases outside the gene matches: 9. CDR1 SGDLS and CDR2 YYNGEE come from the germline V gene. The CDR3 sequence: CASSVGVGAGASYEQYF. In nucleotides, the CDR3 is TGTGCCAGCAGCGTAGGGGTTGGAGCGGGGGCATCCTACGAGCAGTACTTC.

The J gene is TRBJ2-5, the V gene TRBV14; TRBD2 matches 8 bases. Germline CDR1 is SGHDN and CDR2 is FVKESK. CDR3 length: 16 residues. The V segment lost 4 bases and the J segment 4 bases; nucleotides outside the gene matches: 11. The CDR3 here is CASSPRGGLRGETQYF. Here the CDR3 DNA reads TGTGCCAGCAGCCCTCGGGGGGGGCTAAGGGGAGAGACCCAGTACTTC.

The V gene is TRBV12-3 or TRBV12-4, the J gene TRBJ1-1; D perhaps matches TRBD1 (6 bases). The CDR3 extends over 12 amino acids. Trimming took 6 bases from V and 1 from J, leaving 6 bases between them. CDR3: CASRQGNTEAFF. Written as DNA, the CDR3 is TGTGCCAGCAGACAGGGGAACACTGAAGCTTTCTTT.

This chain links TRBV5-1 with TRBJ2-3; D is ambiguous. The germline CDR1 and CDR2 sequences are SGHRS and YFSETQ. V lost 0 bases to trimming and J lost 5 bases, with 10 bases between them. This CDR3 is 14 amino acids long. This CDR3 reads CASSLGRPGDTQYF. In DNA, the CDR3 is TGCGCCAGCAGCTTGGGGCGGCCGGGAGATACGCAGTATTTT. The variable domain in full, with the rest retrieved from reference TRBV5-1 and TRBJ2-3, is KAGVTQTPRYLIKTRGQQVTLSCSPISGHRSVSWYQQTPGQGLQFLFEYFSETQRNKGNFPGRFSGRQFSNSRSEMNVSTLELGDSALYLCASSLGRPGDTQYFGPGTRLTVL.

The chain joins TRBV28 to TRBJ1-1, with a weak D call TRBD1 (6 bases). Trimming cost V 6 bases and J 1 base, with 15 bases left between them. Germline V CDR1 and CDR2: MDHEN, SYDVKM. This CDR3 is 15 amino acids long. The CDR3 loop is CASSPPRGRNTEAFF. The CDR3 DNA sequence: TGTGCCAGCAGCCCTCCCAGGGGACGGAACACTGAAGCTTTCTTT.

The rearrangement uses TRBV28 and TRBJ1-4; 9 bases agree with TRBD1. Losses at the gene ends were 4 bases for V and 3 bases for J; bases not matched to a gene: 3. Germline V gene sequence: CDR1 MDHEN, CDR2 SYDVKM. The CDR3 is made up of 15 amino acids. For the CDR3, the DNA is TGTGCCAGCAGTTATAGGGACAGGGCTAATGAAAAACTGTTTTTT. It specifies CASSYRDRANEKLFF.

The chain's CDR3 is CASSLRVASTGAYNSPLHF. CDR3 sequence (DNA): TGTGCCAGCAGCCTGAGGGTGGCTTCTACCGGCGCCTATAATTCACCCCTCCACTTT. The J gene is TRBJ1-6, the V gene TRBV5-6, with no clear D. CDR1 SGHDT and CDR2 YYEEEE come from the germline V gene. V lost 4 bases to trimming and J lost 2 bases, with 22 bases between them. The CDR3 loop spans 19 amino acids.

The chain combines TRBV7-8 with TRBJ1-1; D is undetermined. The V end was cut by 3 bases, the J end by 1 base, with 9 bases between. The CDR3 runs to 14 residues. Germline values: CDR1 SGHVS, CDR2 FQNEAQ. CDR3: CASSFTEANTEAFF. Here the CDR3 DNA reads TGTGCCAGCAGCTTTACTGAGGCGAACACTGAAGCTTTCTTT.

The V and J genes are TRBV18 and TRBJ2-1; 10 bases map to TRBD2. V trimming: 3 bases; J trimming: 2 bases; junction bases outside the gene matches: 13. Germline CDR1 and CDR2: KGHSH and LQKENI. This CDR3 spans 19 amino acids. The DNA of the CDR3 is TGTGCCAGCTCACCCCTATATAACGTAGCGGGGGGTACCTACAATGAGCAGTTCTTC. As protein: CASSPLYNVAGGTYNEQFF. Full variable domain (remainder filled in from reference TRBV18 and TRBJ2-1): NAGVMQNPRHLVRRRGQEARLRCSPMKGHSHVYWYRQLPEEGLKFMVYLQKENIIDESGMPKERFSAEFPKEGPSILRIQQVVRGDSAAYFCASSPLYNVAGGTYNEQFFGPGTRLTVL.

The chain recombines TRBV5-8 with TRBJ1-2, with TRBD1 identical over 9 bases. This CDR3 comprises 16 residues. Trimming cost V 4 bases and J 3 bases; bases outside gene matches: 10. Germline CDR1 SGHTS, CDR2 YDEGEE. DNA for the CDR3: TGTGCCAGCAGCCGCCGGGACAGGGAAGTAGACTATGGCTACACCTTC. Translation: CASSRRDREVDYGYTF.

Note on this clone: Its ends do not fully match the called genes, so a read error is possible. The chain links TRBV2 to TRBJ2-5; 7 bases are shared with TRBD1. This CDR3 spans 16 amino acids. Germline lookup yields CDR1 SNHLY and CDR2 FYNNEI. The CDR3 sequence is CTSSSTGDFSGKTQYF. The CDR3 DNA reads TGTACCAGCAGTTCTACAGGGGATTTTTCCGGGAAGACCCAGTACTTC.

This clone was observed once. CDR3 sequence: CASSLGGGNNYGYTF. CDR3 bases: TGTGCCAGCAGCTTGGGAGGGGGTAATAACTATGGCTACACCTTC. J is TRBJ1-2 and V is TRBV5-4; the D gene is possibly TRBD1 (6 bases). The V gene's germline CDR1 is SGHNT and CDR2 YYREEE (reference sequence). The CDR3 runs 15 residues. V lost 0 bases and J 1 base, leaving 10 bases between the germline ends.

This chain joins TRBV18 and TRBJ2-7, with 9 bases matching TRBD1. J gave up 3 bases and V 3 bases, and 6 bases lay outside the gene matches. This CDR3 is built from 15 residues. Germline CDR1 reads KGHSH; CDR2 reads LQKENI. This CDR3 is CASSPTGGGSYEQYF. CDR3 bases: TGTGCCAGCTCACCCACAGGGGGCGGGAGCTACGAGCAGTACTTC.

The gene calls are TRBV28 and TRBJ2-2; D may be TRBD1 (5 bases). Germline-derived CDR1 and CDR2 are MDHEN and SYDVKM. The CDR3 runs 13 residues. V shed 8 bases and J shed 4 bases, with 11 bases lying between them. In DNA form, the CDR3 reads TGTGCCAGCTCAAAACAGGTCACCGGGGAGCTGTTTTTT. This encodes CASSKQVTGELFF.

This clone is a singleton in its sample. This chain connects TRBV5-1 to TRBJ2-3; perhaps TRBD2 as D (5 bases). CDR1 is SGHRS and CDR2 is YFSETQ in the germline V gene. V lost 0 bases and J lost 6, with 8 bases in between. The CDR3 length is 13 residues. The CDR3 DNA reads TGCGCCAGCAGCTTGGCGGGGATTGATACGCAGTATTTT. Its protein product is CASSLAGIDTQYF.

The CDR3 coding sequence is TGTGCCAGCAGCTTCGGACAGGGGGGAGGTCACACTGAAGCTTTCTTT. As protein: CASSFGQGGGHTEAFF. The chain recombines TRBV5-6 with TRBJ1-1; TRBD1 aligns across 10 bases. CDR1 and CDR2 (germline): SGHDT, YYEEEE. V was pared by 2 bases and J by 3 bases, with 7 bases of the junction left unmatched. This CDR3 is built from 16 residues. The full variable domain, in which reference TRBV5-6 and TRBJ1-1 provide the parts outside the CDR3, is DAGVTQSPTHLIKTRGQQVTLRCSPKSGHDTVSWYQQALGQGPQFIFQYYEEEERQRGNFPDRFSGHQFPNYSSELNVNALLLGDSALYLCASSFGQGGGHTEAFFGQGTRLTVV.

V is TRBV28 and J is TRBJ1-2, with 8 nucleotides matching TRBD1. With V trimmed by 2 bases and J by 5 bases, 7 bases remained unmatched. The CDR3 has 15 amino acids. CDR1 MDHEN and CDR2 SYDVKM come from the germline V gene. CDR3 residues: CASSLDGQGRYGYTF. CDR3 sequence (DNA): TGTGCCAGCAGTTTAGACGGACAGGGTCGATATGGCTACACCTTC.